Each of the 3 T cell receptor beta chains below was sequenced from the same sample in a study of immune reconstitution after stem cell transplant in scleroderma. TCRdb ran MiXCR on the RT-PCR reads and lists one entry per CDR3 protein. The sample consists of several thousand distinct CDR3 sequences, 7.5% to 9% of them appearing once. The sample was acquired before or after autologous hematopoietic stem cell transplantation (not recorded which). These receptors all come from a male donor with systemic sclerosis.

This clonotype qualifies as medium-sized. The rearrangement links TRBV6-1 to TRBJ1-5, with 10 bases matching TRBD1. The V gene's germline CDR1 is MNHNS and CDR2 SASEGT. V lost 5 bases and J lost 7; bases outside the gene matches: 5. The CDR3 covers 14 residues. CDR3 protein: CASSQTGGRQPQHF. The DNA of the CDR3 is TGTGCCAGCAGTCAGACAGGGGGCAGGCAGCCCCAGCATTTT.

This clonotype is deemed medium-sized (0.01 to 0.1%). The chain recombines TRBV5-4 with TRBJ2-5; 7 nucleotides align to TRBD2. The CDR3 loop spans 12 amino acids. The V segment lost 9 bases and the J segment 2 bases; nucleotides outside the gene matches: 4. The germline gives CDR1 SGHNT, CDR2 YYREEE (reference sequence). Here the CDR3 reads CATAGEQETQYF. The DNA for the CDR3 is TGTGCCACCGCGGGGGAACAAGAGACCCAGTACTTC.

This clonotype was recorded a few times. The V gene is TRBV20-1, the J gene TRBJ1-5; tentative D call: TRBD1 (6 bases). Deletions cut 6 bases from V and 2 bases from J, with 14 bases between. The CDR3 consists of 14 residues. Germline V lookup: CDR1 DFQATT, CDR2 SNEGSKA (reference sequence). The CDR3 loop reads CSARGQIGNQPQHF. In DNA form, the CDR3 reads TGCAGTGCCCGCGGACAGATCGGCAATCAGCCCCAGCATTTT.